Listed below are T cell receptor beta chains from one sample, sequenced in a study of shared clonotypes between healthy human individuals. Assay used: immunoSEQ multiplex PCR; TCRdb lists only in-frame clones, some missing. The sample records around 1.9 million clones, roughly 91% being singletons. The sample was naive CD8+ T cells from PBMCs. The receptors shown here come from a man younger than 35 in good health. Some clones in this sample may be carry-over from other donors' samples. Each CDR3 is given with its conserved first and last residue. A D gene is named only where the DNA matches it firmly. The listing skips clone size in some rows; elsewhere it reads once, few, many or a size class.

TGTGCCAGTAGCCGAGGTAGGGGGGGCACAGATACGCAGTATTTT,CASSRGRGGTDTQYF,-,TRBJ2-3,TRBV19,-
TGCAGCGTTGTAGGGACTACCTACGAGCAGTACTTC,CSVVGTTYEQYF,-,TRBJ2-7,TRBV29-1,TRBD2
TGTGCCAGCAGTTTATATCGGGACAATCAGCCCCAGCATTTT,CASSLYRDNQPQHF,-,TRBJ1-5,TRBV28,-
TGTGCCAGCAGTTCAGGGCCTACTGGAAACACCATATATTTT,CASSSGPTGNTIYF,-,TRBJ1-3,TRBV28,-
TGTGCCAGCAGCCATGGTGAGGGAAGCATACTAAACTATGGCTACACCTTC,CASSHGEGSILNYGYTF,-,TRBJ1-2,TRBV7-9,-
TGCGCCAGCAGCTTGCCCGGGGTTGGCCACGAGCAGTACTTC,CASSLPGVGHEQYF,-,TRBJ2-7,TRBV5-1,-
TGTGCCAGTTCTGGGGCTAGCGGGAGCTCCCCCTACGAGCAGTACTTC,CASSGASGSSPYEQYF,-,TRBJ2-7,TRBV25-1,TRBD2
TGTGCCAGCAGCTCCAGACAGGGGTTGCAGCCCCAGCATTTT,CASSSRQGLQPQHF,-,TRBJ1-5,TRBV7-6,TRBD1
TGTGCCAGCAGTGAAGCGCGCGGGCGACTAGCGGGGTACCAAGAGACCCAGTACTTC,CASSEARGRLAGYQETQYF,-,TRBJ2-5,TRBV6-1,TRBD2
TGCAGCGTTCCGAGGGGGGGGAATGGCTACACCTTC,CSVPRGGNGYTF,-,TRBJ1-2,TRBV29-1,-
TGTGCCAGCAGCAAAGGGGGGGACCCTGAGCAGTTCTTC,CASSKGGDPEQFF,-,TRBJ2-1,TRBV7-9,-
TGTGCCAGCAGCCCATCCTCTAGCCGAGATACGCAGTATTTT,CASSPSSSRDTQYF,-,TRBJ2-3,TRBV27,-
TGTGCCAGCGGGGGACTTAATGAAAAACTGTTTTTT,CASGGLNEKLFF,-,TRBJ1-4,TRBV9,-
TGTGCCAGCAGCGTAGGGGCGGGGAGGGGCGAGCAGTACTTC,CASSVGAGRGEQYF,-,TRBJ2-7,TRBV9,TRBD2
TGTGCCAGCAGGACCGGGACAGGGGACGGGGATGGTGGCTACACCTTC,CASRTGTGDGDGGYTF,-,TRBJ1-2,TRBV27,TRBD1
TGTGCCAGCAGCCAGACAGGGGAAGGCAATCAGCCCCAGCATTTT,CASSQTGEGNQPQHF,-,TRBJ1-5,TRBV7-9,TRBD1
TGTGCCAGTAGTCCCGGCGGTAGCGGTTACGAGCAGTACTTC,CASSPGGSGYEQYF,-,TRBJ2-7,TRBV19,-
TGTGCCAGCATCCCCACGGGAGGGCCCTACGAGCAGTACTTC,CASIPTGGPYEQYF,-,TRBJ2-7,TRBV6-6,TRBD2
TGTGCCAGCAGCCTGGGACAGCCAGCGGGAATCCAAGAGACCCAGTACTTC,CASSLGQPAGIQETQYF,-,TRBJ2-5,TRBV5-4,-
TGTGCCAGCTCACCGGGACAGGGCCCTAGCACAGATACGCAGTATTTT,CASSPGQGPSTDTQYF,-,TRBJ2-3,TRBV18,TRBD1
TGTGCCAGTACGGGATGGAACACCGGGGAGCTGTTTTTT,CASTGWNTGELFF,-,TRBJ2-2,TRBV19,-
TGTGCCACCAGCAGGGGCCTTCTCGGAGGGTCCTACGAGCAGTACTTC,CATSRGLLGGSYEQYF,-,TRBJ2-7,TRBV15,-
TGTGCCAGCAGAGGGACAGGGGGCGGAAAACTGTTTTTT,CASRGTGGGKLFF,-,TRBJ1-4,TRBV9,TRBD1
TGTGCCTGGAGTGTAAGGGACAGGGTAGACGAGCAGTACTTC,CAWSVRDRVDEQYF,-,TRBJ2-7,TRBV30,TRBD1
TGTGCCAGCAGCTCGGGACTAGCGGGAGGCACAGATACGCAGTATTTT,CASSSGLAGGTDTQYF,-,TRBJ2-3,TRBV5-4,TRBD2
TGTGCCAGCAGCTCCAGGGGTAGACAAGAGACCCAGTACTTC,CASSSRGRQETQYF,-,TRBJ2-5,TRBV11-2,-
TGTGCCAGCAGTTTATCGAGCCGGTATCCTGTCCACGAGCAGTACTTC,CASSLSSRYPVHEQYF,-,TRBJ2-7,TRBV27,-
TGTGCCAGCAGTATAACAGGGGGCCTCACCTCCTACGAGCAGTACTTC,CASSITGGLTSYEQYF,-,TRBJ2-7,TRBV27,TRBD1
TGTGCCAGCAGCTTGGACAGGATCACCGGGGAGCTGTTTTTT,CASSLDRITGELFF,-,TRBJ2-2,TRBV5-4,-
TGTGCCAGCAGTTTATCGTTGGGGGGCGCAGAGGGCTACACCTTC,CASSLSLGGAEGYTF,-,TRBJ1-2,TRBV27,-
TGTGCCAGCAGTTCCCTAACTTCCCACGAGCAGTACTTC,CASSSLTSHEQYF,once,TRBJ2-7,TRBV27,-
TGCGCCAGCAGCTTGCGTCGTCCTAGCAATCAGCCCCAGCATTTT,CASSLRRPSNQPQHF,-,TRBJ1-5,TRBV5-1,-
TGTGCCAGCAGCAACGATGGAAACACCATATATTTT,CASSNDGNTIYF,-,TRBJ1-3,TRBV5-6,-
TGTGCCAGCAGCTCCCTGAGCGGGAGGAGGGGAGATACGCAGTATTTT,CASSSLSGRRGDTQYF,-,TRBJ2-3,TRBV7-8,TRBD2
TGTGCCAGCAGCCCCGAAGGCAATGAGCAGTTCTTC,CASSPEGNEQFF,-,TRBJ2-1,TRBV6-5,-
TGCAGCGTTGAAGATCGACTAGCGGTCCAAGAGACCCAGTACTTC,CSVEDRLAVQETQYF,-,TRBJ2-5,TRBV29-1,TRBD2
TGTGCCAGCAGCTATCTATCGGGTAGCGTCCTGACTTTC,CASSYLSGSVLTF,-,TRBJ2-6,TRBV7-3,-
TGTGCCAGCAGCTTGGGCTCATGGGCAGGGGGCTACTATGGCTACACCTTC,CASSLGSWAGGYYGYTF,once,TRBJ1-2,TRBV5-8,TRBD1
TGTGCCAGCAGTGAAAGCACCGGGGAGCTGTTTTTT,CASSESTGELFF,-,TRBJ2-2,TRBV25-1,-
TGTGCCTGGAGTGTAAATGGGGGTCCCAATTCACCCCTCCACTTT,CAWSVNGGPNSPLHF,-,TRBJ1-6,TRBV30,-
TGTGCCAGCCAGACTAGCGGGAACGAGCAGTACTTC,CASQTSGNEQYF,-,TRBJ2-7,TRBV30,TRBD2
TGTGCCAGCAGTTTTGGAGGACTCGAAGGTTACGAGCAGTACTTC,CASSFGGLEGYEQYF,once,TRBJ2-7,TRBV27,-
TGCGCCAGCAGCCAAACCCATACCTACGAGCAGTACTTC,CASSQTHTYEQYF,-,TRBJ2-7,TRBV4-1,-
TGTGCCAGCAGTTTATTCCGGGTGAGTGAGCCCCAGCATTTT,CASSLFRVSEPQHF,-,TRBJ1-5,TRBV28,-